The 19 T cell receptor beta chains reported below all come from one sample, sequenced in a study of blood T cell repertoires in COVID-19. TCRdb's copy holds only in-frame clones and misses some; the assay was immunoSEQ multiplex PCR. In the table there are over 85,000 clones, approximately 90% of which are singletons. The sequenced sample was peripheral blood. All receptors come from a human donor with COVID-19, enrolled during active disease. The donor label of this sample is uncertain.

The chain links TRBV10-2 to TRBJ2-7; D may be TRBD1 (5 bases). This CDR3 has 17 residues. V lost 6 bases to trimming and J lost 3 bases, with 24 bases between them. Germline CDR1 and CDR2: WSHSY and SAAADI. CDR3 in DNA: TGCGCCAGCAGCCCAGACAAAAGGGGCAGGGTTAACTACGAGCAGTACTTC. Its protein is CASSPDKRGRVNYEQYF.

CDR3 in amino acids: CASSPTSGIKNEQYF. CDR3 nucleotide sequence: TGTGCCAGCAGTCCCACTAGCGGGATAAAGAACGAGCAGTACTTC. This chain links TRBV28 with TRBJ2-7, with 10 bases that match TRBD2. The CDR3 has 15 amino acids. Germline V CDR1 and CDR2: MDHEN, SYDVKM. The junction had 9 bases not matched to a gene; V was cut back by 5 bases and J by 5 bases.

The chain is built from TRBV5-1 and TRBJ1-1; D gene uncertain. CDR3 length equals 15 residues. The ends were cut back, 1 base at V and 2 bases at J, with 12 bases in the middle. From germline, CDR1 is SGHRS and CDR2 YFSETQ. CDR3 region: CASSLLSPINTEAFF. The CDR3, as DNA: TGCGCCAGCAGCTTGTTAAGCCCGATAAACACTGAAGCTTTCTTT.

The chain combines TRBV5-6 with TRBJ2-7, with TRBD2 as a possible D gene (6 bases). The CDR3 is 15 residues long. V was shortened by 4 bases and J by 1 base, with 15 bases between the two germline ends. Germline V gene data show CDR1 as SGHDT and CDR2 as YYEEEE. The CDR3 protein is CASSRRGSLSYEQYF. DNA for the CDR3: TGTGCCAGCAGCCGGCGGGGATCCTTATCCTACGAGCAGTACTTC.

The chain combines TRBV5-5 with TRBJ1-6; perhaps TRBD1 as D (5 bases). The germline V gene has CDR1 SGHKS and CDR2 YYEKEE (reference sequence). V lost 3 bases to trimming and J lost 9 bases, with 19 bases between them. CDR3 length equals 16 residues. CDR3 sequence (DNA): TGTGCCAGCAGCTGGAGGGGATCTACACCCGGTTCACCCCTCCACTTT. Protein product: CASSWRGSTPGSPLHF.

CDR3: CASSTGLAGASYNEQFF. The DNA of the CDR3 is TGTGCCAGCAGCACTGGACTAGCGGGGGCTTCCTACAATGAGCAGTTCTTC. The chain couples TRBV7-9 to TRBJ2-1, with TRBD2 matching over 13 bases. The CDR3 contains 17 residues. Germline trimming cut 5 bases from V and 1 base from J; bases unmatched to any gene: 5. The germline V gene encodes CDR1 SEHNR and CDR2 FQNEAQ (reference sequence).

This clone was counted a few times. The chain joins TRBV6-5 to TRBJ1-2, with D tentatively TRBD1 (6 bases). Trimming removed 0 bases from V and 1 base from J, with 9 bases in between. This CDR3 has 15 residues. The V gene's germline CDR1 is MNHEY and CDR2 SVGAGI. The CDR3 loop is CASSYSTGSNYGYTF. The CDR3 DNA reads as TGTGCCAGCAGTTACTCAACAGGGAGTAACTATGGCTACACCTTC.

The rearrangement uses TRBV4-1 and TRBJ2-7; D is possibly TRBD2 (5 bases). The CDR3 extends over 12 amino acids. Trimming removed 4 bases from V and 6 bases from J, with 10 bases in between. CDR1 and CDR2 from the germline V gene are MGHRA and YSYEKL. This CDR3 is CASSRDRGEQYF. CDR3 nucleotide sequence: TGCGCCAGCAGCCGAGACCGGGGCGAGCAGTACTTC.

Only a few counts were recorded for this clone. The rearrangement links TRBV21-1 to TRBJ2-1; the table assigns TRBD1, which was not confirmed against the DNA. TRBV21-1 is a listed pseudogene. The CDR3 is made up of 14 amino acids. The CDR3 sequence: CASSKLGKGYEQFF. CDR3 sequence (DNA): TGTGCCAGCAGCAAATTGGGGAAGGGGTATGAGCAGTTCTTC.

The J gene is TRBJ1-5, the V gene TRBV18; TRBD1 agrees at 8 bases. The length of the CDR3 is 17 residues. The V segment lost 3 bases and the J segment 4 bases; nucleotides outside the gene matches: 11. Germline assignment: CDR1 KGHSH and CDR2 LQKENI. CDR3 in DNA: TGTGCCAGCTCACCCACTTCCGGGACAGGCAGTAATCAGCCCCAGCATTTT. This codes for CASSPTSGTGSNQPQHF.

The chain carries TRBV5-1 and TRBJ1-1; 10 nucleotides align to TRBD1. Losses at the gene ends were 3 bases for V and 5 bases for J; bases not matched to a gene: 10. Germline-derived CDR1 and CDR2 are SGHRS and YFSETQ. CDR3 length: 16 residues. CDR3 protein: CASSYGTGEVGTEAFF. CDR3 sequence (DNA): TGCGCCAGCAGCTATGGGACAGGGGAGGTAGGGACTGAAGCTTTCTTT.

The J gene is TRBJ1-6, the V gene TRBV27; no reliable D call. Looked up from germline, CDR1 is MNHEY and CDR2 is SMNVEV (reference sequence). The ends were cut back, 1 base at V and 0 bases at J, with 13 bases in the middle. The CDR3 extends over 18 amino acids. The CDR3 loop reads CASSLLGPESSYNSPLHF. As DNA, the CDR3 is TGTGCCAGCAGTTTATTAGGTCCGGAGAGCTCCTATAATTCACCCCTCCACTTT.

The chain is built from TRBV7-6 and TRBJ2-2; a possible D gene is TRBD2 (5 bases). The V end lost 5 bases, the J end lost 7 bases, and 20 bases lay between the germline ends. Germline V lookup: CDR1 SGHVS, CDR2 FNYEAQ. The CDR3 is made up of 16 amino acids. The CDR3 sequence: CASSLTRRPSGGELFF. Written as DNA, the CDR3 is TGTGCCAGCAGCCTTACTAGGCGGCCCAGCGGCGGGGAGCTGTTTTTT.

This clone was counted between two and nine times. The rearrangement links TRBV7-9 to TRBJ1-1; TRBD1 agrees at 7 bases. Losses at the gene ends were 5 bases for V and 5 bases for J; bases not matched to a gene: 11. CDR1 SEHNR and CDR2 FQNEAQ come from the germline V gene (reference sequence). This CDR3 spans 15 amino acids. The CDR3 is CASSPVEGARTEAFF. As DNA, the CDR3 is TGTGCCAGCAGCCCTGTCGAGGGGGCACGAACTGAAGCTTTCTTT.

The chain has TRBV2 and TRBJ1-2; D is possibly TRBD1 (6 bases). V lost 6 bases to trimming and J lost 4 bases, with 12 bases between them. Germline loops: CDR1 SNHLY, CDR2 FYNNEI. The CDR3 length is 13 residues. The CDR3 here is CASRPDSFYGYTF. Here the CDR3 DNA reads TGTGCCAGCAGACCGGACAGTTTCTATGGCTACACCTTC. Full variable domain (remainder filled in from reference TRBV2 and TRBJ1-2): EPEVTQTPSHQVTQMGQEVILRCVPISNHLYFYWYRQILGQKVEFLVSFYNNEISEKSEIFDDQFSVERPDGSNFTLKIRSTKLEDSAMYFCASRPDSFYGYTFGSGTRLTVV.

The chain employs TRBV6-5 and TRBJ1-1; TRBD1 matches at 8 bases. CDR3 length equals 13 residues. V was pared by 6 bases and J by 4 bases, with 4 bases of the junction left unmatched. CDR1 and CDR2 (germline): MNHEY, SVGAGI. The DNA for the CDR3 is TGTGCCAGCAGCCCCGACAGGGGCACTGAAGCTTTCTTT. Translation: CASSPDRGTEAFF.

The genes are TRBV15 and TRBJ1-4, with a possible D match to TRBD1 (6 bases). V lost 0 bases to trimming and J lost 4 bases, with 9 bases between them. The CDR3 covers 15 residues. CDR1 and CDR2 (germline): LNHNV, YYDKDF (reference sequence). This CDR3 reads CATSRDGQRNEKLFF. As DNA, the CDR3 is TGTGCCACCAGCAGAGACGGACAGCGTAATGAAAAACTGTTTTTT.

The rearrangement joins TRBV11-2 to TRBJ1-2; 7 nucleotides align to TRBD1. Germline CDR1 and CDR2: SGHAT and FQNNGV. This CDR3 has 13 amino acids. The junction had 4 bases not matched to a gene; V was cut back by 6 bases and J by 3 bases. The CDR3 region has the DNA TGTGCCAGCAGTTTCGACAGGGACTATGGCTACACCTTC. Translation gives CASSFDRDYGYTF.

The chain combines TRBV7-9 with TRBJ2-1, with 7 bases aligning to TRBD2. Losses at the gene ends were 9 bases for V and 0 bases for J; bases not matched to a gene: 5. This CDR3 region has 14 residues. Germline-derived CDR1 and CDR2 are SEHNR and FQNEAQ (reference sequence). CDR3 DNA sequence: TGTGCCAGTCTAGCGGAGAGCTCCTACAATGAGCAGTTCTTC. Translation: CASLAESSYNEQFF.